This is a list of T cell receptor beta chains from one sample in a study of blood T cell repertoires in COVID-19. Libraries were prepared by immunoSEQ multiplex PCR; TCRdb keeps only in-frame clonotypes and omits some of them. The sample has about 200,000 clones; roughly four fifths are singletons. Material: PBMCs or T cells enriched from blood (not recorded which). The source is a man aged 35 to 55 who had recovered from COVID-19. CDR3s include the opening cysteine and the closing phenylalanine or tryptophan. D genes are given only for firm matches. The size entry is marked missing in some rows and otherwise reads once, few, many or a size class.

D gene	clone size	V gene	J gene	CDR3 protein	CDR3 DNA
.	.	TRBV5-1	TRBJ2-6	CASSPVMLGAGGANVLTF	TGCGCCAGCAGCCCCGTGATGTTGGGGGCGGGTGGGGCCAACGTCCTGACTTTC
TRBD1	few	TRBV4-3	TRBJ2-7	CASSQGQGTYEQYF	TGCGCCAGCAGCCAAGGACAGGGGACGTACGAGCAGTACTTC
.	.	TRBV3-1/TRBV3-2	TRBJ1-2	CASSQEAGLNYGYTF	TGTGCCAGCAGCCAAGAAGCCGGACTAAACTATGGCTACACCTTC
.	.	TRBV5-1	TRBJ2-1	CASSLRSVRPYNEQFF	TGCGCCAGCAGCTTGCGGTCCGTGCGCCCGTACAATGAGCAGTTCTTC
.	.	TRBV7-8	TRBJ1-5	CASSLDSSNQPQHF	TGTGCCAGCAGCTTAGACAGTAGCAATCAGCCCCAGCATTTT
.	.	TRBV28	TRBJ2-3	CASTSTEVADTQYF	TGTGCCAGCACCTCTACCGAGGTGGCAGATACGCAGTATTTT
.	once	TRBV11-3	TRBJ1-1	CASSFPRPNTEAFF	TGTGCCAGCAGCTTCCCCAGGCCGAACACTGAAGCTTTCTTT
.	.	TRBV5-1	TRBJ2-6	CASSSTGSPNSGANVLTF	TGCGCCAGCAGCTCCACCGGGAGCCCGAACTCTGGGGCCAACGTCCTGACTTTC
.	few	TRBV2	TRBJ2-2	CASSDLAENTGELFF	TGTGCCAGCAGTGACTTAGCGGAAAACACCGGGGAGCTGTTTTTT
.	.	TRBV19	TRBJ2-7	CASSIKGAPYEQYF	TGTGCCAGTAGTATAAAAGGGGCGCCTTACGAGCAGTACTTC
TRBD1	.	TRBV6-5	TRBJ2-7	CASRQGSAEQYF	TGTGCCAGCAGACAGGGGTCCGCCGAGCAGTACTTC
.	.	TRBV7-9	TRBJ1-2	CASSLGGHDGYTF	TGTGCCAGCAGCTTAGGGGGGCACGATGGCTACACCTTC
TRBD1	few	TRBV7-6	TRBJ2-7	CASSLGGGLSYEQYF	TGTGCCAGCAGCTTAGGAGGGGGCCTCTCCTACGAGCAGTACTTC
.	.	TRBV30	TRBJ1-5	CAWSLDGKTQHF	TGTGCCTGGAGTCTAGATGGAAAAACCCAGCATTTT
.	.	TRBV30	TRBJ2-1	CAWSAQVHNEQFF	TGTGCCTGGAGTGCGCAGGTACACAATGAGCAGTTCTTC
TRBD2	.	TRBV5-4	TRBJ2-1	CASSFQGGSNEQFF	TGTGCCAGCAGCTTCCAGGGAGGGTCCAATGAGCAGTTCTTC
.	.	TRBV15	TRBJ2-2	CATSRQGNTGELFF	TGTGCCACCAGCAGACAGGGGAACACCGGGGAGCTGTTTTTT
TRBD2	.	TRBV7-6	TRBJ2-7	CASSSDLSGNSYEQYF	TGTGCCAGCAGCTCAGACCTCAGCGGGAACTCCTACGAGCAGTACTTC
.	.	TRBV13	TRBJ2-1	CASSLMAGHNEQFF	TGTGCCAGCAGCTTAATGGCGGGACACAATGAGCAGTTCTTC
TRBD1	.	TRBV5-4	TRBJ1-1	CASSSTGAMNTEAFF	TGTGCCAGCAGCTCGACAGGGGCCATGAACACTGAAGCTTTCTTT
.	.	TRBV2	TRBJ2-1	CASSDVFGGEQFF	TGTGCCAGCAGTGATGTGTTTGGAGGTGAGCAGTTCTTC
TRBD2	.	TRBV4-2	TRBJ2-3	CASSQALAGTDTQYF	TGTGCCAGCAGCCAAGCACTAGCGGGCACAGATACGCAGTATTTT
TRBD1	few	TRBV15	TRBJ2-6	CATSRDQKGALSGANVLTF	TGTGCCACCAGCAGAGATCAGAAGGGGGCCCTCTCTGGGGCCAACGTCCTGACTTTC
TRBD1	.	TRBV28	TRBJ2-7	CASSWGQGAYEQYF	TGTGCCAGCAGTTGGGGACAGGGGGCCTACGAGCAGTACTTC
.	.	TRBV9	TRBJ1-4	CASSVTGGENEKLFF	TGTGCCAGCAGCGTAACGGGGGGCGAAAATGAAAAACTGTTTTTT
.	once	TRBV5-1	TRBJ2-3	CASSLGLDRKGTDTQYF	TGCGCCAGCAGCTTAGGCCTGGACAGAAAAGGGACAGATACGCAGTATTTT
.	.	TRBV15	TRBJ1-1	CATSRESRENTEAFF	TGTGCCACCAGCAGGGAGAGCCGTGAGAACACTGAAGCTTTCTTT
TRBD2	.	TRBV6-2/TRBV6-3	TRBJ2-7	CASSKPPGLGGYEQYF	TGTGCCAGCAGTAAACCCCCGGGACTAGGAGGCTACGAGCAGTACTTC
.	.	TRBV7-8	TRBJ2-5	CASRNLGVGTQYF	TGTGCCAGCAGGAATCTAGGGGTCGGGACCCAGTACTTC
.	.	TRBV2	TRBJ1-3	CASSRDVGNTIYF	TGTGCCAGCAGCAGGGATGTTGGAAACACCATATATTTT
TRBD1	.	TRBV4-2	TRBJ2-2	CASSQFGTGVTGELFF	TGTGCCAGCAGCCAATTCGGGACAGGGGTAACCGGGGAGCTGTTTTTT
.	.	TRBV4-3	TRBJ2-1	CASSQRLGSYNEQFF	TGCGCCAGCAGCCAGAGACTAGGATCCTACAATGAGCAGTTCTTC
.	few	TRBV7-9	TRBJ2-3	CASSLSGSTDTQYF	TGTGCCAGCAGCTTATCGGGGAGCACAGATACGCAGTATTTT
.	few	TRBV28	TRBJ1-6	CASRGNEGRLSPLHF	TGTGCCAGCAGGGGGAATGAGGGGAGGTTGTCACCCCTCCACTTT
.	.	TRBV4-2	TRBJ2-5	CASSQVSPEGGETQYF	TGTGCCAGCAGCCAAGTCTCCCCCGAGGGAGGCGAGACCCAGTACTTC
.	once	TRBV7-9	TRBJ1-1	CASSWVGGRGTEAFF	TGTGCCAGCAGCTGGGTTGGGGGCAGGGGCACTGAAGCTTTCTTT
.	few	TRBV6-5	TRBJ1-3	CASSSPLGGPGNTIYF	TGTGCCAGCAGTTCCCCCTTGGGAGGGCCTGGAAACACCATATATTTT
TRBD1	.	TRBV28	TRBJ2-7	CASSTKRRGLRGYEQYF	TGTGCCAGCAGTACGAAGCGCAGGGGGCTTCGAGGGTACGAGCAGTACTTC
.	.	TRBV5-8	TRBJ2-5	CASSLARGQETQYF	TGTGCCAGCAGCTTGGCCAGGGGTCAAGAGACCCAGTACTTC
.	.	TRBV21-1	TRBJ1-5	CASSKVGAKRPQHF	TGTGCCAGCAGCAAAGTTGGCGCTAAGCGGCCCCAGCATTTT
.	.	TRBV29-1	TRBJ1-1	CSVVSLNTEAFF	TGCAGCGTTGTTAGCTTGAACACTGAAGCTTTCTTT
.	.	TRBV11-2	TRBJ2-5	CASSLGGGRETQYF	TGTGCCAGCAGCTTAGGCGGAGGGAGAGAGACCCAGTACTTC
TRBD2	.	TRBV9	TRBJ2-2	CASSPPGRGTGELFF	TGTGCCAGCAGCCCTCCCGGGAGGGGGACCGGGGAGCTGTTTTTT
TRBD2	.	TRBV29-1	TRBJ2-3	CSVDSGLAGDTQYF	TGCAGCGTTGACAGTGGTCTAGCGGGAGATACGCAGTATTTT
.	.	TRBV28	TRBJ2-7	CASSFLGAFKPLLEQYF	TGTGCCAGCAGTTTCCTGGGGGCATTTAAACCCCTCCTCGAGCAGTACTTC
.	.	TRBV6-5	TRBJ2-7	CASFGRGTYEQYF	TGTGCCAGCTTCGGGCGCGGGACCTACGAGCAGTACTTC
TRBD2	.	TRBV7-3	TRBJ2-1	CASSFVTSGGEQFF	TGTGCCAGCAGCTTCGTGACTAGCGGGGGAGAGCAGTTCTTC
TRBD1	.	TRBV18	TRBJ1-6	CASSPKEGAEDSPLHF	TGTGCCAGCTCACCAAAGGAGGGGGCGGAGGATTCACCCCTCCACTTT
TRBD2	.	TRBV5-4	TRBJ2-3	CASLRAGGPGDTQYF	TGTGCCAGCCTCCGGGCGGGAGGTCCCGGCGATACGCAGTATTTT
.	.	TRBV2	TRBJ2-6	CASSDRGGGANVLTF	TGTGCCAGCAGTGACAGGGGCGGTGGGGCCAACGTCCTGACTTTC
.	.	TRBV7-2	TRBJ1-6	CASSLWGEGDSPLHF	TGTGCCAGCAGCTTATGGGGAGAGGGGGACTCACCCCTCCACTTT
TRBD1	.	TRBV28	TRBJ1-1	CASSLFRQGTEAFF	TGTGCCAGCAGTTTATTCAGACAGGGAACTGAAGCTTTCTTT
.	.	TRBV7-9	TRBJ2-1	CASSLARGLTHNEQFF	TGTGCCAGCAGCTTAGCCCGGGGATTAACTCACAATGAGCAGTTCTTC
TRBD1	.	TRBV29-1	TRBJ1-1	CSGGAGGSGAFF	TGCAGCGGGGGGGCAGGGGGCAGTGGAGCTTTCTTT
.	.	TRBV6-5	TRBJ1-5	CASSYTFQSRQPQHF	TGTGCCAGCAGTTACACCTTCCAGTCGAGGCAGCCCCAGCATTTT
.	.	TRBV2	TRBJ2-5	CASISGGALETQYF	TGTGCCAGCATCTCGGGCGGGGCTTTGGAGACCCAGTACTTC
.	once	TRBV6-5	TRBJ1-5	CASSYGREGQPQHF	TGTGCCAGCAGTTATGGGCGTGAGGGTCAGCCCCAGCATTTT